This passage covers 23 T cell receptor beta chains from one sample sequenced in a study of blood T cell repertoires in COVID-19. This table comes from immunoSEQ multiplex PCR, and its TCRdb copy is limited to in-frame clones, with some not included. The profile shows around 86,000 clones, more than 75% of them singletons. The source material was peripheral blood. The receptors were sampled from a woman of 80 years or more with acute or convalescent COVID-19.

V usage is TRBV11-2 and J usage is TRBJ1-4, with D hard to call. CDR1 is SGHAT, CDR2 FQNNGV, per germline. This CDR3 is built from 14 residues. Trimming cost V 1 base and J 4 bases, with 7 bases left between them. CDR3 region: CASSLGGNNEKLFF. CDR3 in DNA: TGTGCCAGCAGCTTAGGAGGAAATAATGAAAAACTGTTTTTT.

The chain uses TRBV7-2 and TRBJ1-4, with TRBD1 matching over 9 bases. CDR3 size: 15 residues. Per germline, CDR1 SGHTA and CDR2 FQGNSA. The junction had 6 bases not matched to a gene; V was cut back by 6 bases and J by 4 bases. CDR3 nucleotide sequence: TGTGCCAGCAGTCTTGGGACAGGGTATAATGAAAAACTGTTTTTT. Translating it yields CASSLGTGYNEKLFF.

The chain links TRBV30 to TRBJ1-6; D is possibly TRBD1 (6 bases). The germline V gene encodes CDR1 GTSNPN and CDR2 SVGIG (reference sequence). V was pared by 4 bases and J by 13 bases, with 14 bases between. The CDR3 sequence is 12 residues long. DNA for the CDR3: TGTGCCTGGACCATAAAGGGGGGGCCCCTCCACTTT. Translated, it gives CAWTIKGGPLHF.

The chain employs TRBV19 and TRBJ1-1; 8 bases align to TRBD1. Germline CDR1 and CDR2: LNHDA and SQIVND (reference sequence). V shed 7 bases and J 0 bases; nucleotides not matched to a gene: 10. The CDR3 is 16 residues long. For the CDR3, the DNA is TGTGCCAGTAACCTACGGACAGGGCCAATGAACACTGAAGCTTTCTTT. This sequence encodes CASNLRTGPMNTEAFF.

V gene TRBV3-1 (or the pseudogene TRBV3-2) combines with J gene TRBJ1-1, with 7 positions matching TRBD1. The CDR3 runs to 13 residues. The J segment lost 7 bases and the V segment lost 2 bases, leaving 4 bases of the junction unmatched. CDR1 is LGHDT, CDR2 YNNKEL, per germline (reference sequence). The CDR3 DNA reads TGTGCCAGCAGCCAACGGCAGGGGGTTGAAGCTTTCTTT. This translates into CASSQRQGVEAFF.

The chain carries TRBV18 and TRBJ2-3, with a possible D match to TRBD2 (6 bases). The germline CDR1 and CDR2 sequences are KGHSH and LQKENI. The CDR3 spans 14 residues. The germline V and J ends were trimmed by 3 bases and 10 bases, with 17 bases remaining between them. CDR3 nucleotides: TGTGCCAGCTCACCTAGGGACTCCGCCGGGCCGCAGTATTTT. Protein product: CASSPRDSAGPQYF. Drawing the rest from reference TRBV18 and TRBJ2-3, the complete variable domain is NAGVMQNPRHLVRRRGQEARLRCSPMKGHSHVYWYRQLPEEGLKFMVYLQKENIIDESGMPKERFSAEFPKEGPSILRIQQVVRGDSAAYFCASSPRDSAGPQYFGPGTRLTVL.

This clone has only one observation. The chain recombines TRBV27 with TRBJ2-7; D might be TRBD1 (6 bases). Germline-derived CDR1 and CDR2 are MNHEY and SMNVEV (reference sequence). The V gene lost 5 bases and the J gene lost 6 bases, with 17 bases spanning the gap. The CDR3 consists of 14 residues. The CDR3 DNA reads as TGTGCCAGCAGTGGAAGTGGTACAGGGATCGAGCAGTACTTC. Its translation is CASSGSGTGIEQYF.

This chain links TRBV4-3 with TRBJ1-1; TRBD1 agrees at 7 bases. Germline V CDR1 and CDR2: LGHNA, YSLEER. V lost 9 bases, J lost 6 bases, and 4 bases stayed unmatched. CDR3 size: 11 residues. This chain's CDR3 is CASKGASEAFF. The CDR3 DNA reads TGCGCCAGTAAGGGGGCCTCTGAAGCTTTCTTT.

The DNA of the CDR3 is TGTGCCAGTAGGTCCGTAGGACAGGGGGACAATCAGCCCCAGCATTTT. Translation: CASRSVGQGDNQPQHF. The chain is built from TRBV19 and TRBJ1-5; TRBD1 aligns across 10 bases. The CDR3 has 16 amino acids. The V gene's germline CDR1 is LNHDA and CDR2 SQIVND (reference sequence). Germline trimming cut 6 bases from V and 3 bases from J; bases unmatched to any gene: 8.

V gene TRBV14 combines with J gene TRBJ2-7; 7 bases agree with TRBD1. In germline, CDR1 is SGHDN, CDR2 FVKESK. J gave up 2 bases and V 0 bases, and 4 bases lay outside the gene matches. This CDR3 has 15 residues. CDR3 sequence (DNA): TGTGCCAGCAGCCAAGATTCAGGGGGACCCTACGAGCAGTACTTC. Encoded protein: CASSQDSGGPYEQYF.

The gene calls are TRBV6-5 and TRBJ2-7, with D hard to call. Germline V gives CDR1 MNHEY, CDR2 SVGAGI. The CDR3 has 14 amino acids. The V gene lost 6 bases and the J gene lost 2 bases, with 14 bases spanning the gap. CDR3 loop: CASSQENRAYEQYF. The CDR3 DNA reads TGTGCCAGCAGCCAAGAGAACAGAGCCTACGAGCAGTACTTC.

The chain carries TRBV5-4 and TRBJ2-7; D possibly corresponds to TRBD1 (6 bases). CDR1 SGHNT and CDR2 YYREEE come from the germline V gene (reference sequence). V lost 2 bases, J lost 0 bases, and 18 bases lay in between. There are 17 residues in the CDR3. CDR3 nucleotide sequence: TGTGCCAGCAGCTTAGGACAGCCGATTAAGAGCTCCTACGAGCAGTACTTC. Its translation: CASSLGQPIKSSYEQYF.

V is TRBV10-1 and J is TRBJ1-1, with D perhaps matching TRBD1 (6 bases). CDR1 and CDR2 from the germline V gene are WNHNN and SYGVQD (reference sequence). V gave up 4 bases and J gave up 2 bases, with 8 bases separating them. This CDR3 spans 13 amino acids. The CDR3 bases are TGCGCCAGCAGTGGACAGGTTAACACTGAAGCTTTCTTT. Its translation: CASSGQVNTEAFF.

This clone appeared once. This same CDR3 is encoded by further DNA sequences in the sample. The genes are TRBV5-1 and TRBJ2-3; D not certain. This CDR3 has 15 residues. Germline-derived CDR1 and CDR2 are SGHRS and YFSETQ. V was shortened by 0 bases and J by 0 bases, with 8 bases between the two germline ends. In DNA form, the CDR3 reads TGCGCCAGCAGCTTGGGTGGCTCTAGCACAGATACGCAGTATTTT. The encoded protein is CASSLGGSSTDTQYF.

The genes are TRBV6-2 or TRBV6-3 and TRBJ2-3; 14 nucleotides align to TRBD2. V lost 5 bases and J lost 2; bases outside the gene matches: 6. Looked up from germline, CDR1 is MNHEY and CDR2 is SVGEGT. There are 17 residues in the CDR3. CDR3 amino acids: CASSPGLAGAVTDTQYF. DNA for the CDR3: TGTGCCAGCAGTCCGGGACTAGCGGGGGCCGTCACAGATACGCAGTATTTT.

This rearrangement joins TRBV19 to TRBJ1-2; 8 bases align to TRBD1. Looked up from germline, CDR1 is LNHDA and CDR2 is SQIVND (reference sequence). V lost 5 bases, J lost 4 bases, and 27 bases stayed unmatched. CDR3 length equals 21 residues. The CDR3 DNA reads TGTGCCAGTAGTGCCCCCGGGACAGGTTTTCCCGGTTCCGCGTTTGCCTATGGCTACACCTTC. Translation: CASSAPGTGFPGSAFAYGYTF.

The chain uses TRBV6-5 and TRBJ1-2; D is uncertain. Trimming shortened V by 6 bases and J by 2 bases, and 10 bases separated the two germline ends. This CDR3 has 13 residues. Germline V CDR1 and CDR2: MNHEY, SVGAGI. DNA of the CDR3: TGTGCCAGCAGCCTTGGGCAGAACTATGGCTACACCTTC. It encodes CASSLGQNYGYTF.

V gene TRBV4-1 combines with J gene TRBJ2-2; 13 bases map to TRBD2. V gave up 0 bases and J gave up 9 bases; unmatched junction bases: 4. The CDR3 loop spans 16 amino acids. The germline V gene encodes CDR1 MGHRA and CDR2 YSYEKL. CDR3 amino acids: CASSQELAGGPRELFF. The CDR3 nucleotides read TGCGCCAGCAGCCAAGAACTAGCGGGGGGGCCGAGGGAGCTGTTTTTT.

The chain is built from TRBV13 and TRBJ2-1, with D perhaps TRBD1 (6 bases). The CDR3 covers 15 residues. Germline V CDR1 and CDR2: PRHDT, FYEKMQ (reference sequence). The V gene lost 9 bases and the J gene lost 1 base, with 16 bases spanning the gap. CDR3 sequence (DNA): TGTGCCAGTAGGGGGAGCGCCCGGTCCTACAATGAGCAGTTCTTC. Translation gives CASRGSARSYNEQFF. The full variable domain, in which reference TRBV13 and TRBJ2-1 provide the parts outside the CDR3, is AAGVIQSPRHLIKEKRETATLKCYPIPRHDTVYWYQQGPGQDPQFLISFYEKMQSDKGSIPDRFSAQQFSDYHSELNMSSLELGDSALYFCASRGSARSYNEQFFGPGTRLTVL.

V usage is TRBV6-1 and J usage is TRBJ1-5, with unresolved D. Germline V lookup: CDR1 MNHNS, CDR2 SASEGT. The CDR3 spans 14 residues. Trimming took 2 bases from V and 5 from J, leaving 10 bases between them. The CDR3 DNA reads TGTGCCAGCAGTGAACGGGAGTGGGATCAGCCCCAGCATTTT. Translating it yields CASSEREWDQPQHF.

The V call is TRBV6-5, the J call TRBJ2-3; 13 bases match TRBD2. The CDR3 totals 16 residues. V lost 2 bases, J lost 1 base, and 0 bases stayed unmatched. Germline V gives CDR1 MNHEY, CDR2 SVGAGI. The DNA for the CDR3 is TGTGCCAGCAGTTACGGACTAGCGGGGGGCACAGATACGCAGTATTTT. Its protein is CASSYGLAGGTDTQYF.

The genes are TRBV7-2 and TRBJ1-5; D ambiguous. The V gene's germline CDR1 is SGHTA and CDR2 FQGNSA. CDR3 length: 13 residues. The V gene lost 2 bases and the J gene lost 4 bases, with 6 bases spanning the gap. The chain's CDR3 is CASSLFKNQPQHF. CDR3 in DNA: TGTGCCAGCAGCTTATTTAAAAATCAGCCCCAGCATTTT.

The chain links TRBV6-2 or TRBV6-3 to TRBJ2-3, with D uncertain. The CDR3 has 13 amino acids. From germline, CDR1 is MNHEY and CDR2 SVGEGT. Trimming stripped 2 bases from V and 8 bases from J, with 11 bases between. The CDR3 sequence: CASSYTYPGTQYF. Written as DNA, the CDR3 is TGTGCCAGCAGTTACACCTATCCGGGTACGCAGTATTTT.